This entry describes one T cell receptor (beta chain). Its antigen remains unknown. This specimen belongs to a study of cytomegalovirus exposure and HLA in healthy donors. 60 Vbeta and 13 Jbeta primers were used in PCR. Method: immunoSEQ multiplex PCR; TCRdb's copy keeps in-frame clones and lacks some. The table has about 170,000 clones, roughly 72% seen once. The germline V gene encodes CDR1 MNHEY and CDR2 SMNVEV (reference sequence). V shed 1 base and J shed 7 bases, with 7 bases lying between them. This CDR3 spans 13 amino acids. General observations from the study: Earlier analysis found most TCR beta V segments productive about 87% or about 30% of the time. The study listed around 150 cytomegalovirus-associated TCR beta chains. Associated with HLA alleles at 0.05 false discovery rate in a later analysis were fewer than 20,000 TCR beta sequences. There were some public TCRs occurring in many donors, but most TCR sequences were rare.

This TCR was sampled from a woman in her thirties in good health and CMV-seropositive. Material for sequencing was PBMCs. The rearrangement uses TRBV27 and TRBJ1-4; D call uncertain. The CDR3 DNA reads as TGTGCCAGCAGTTTATTCTTTCCTGAAAAACTGTTTTTT. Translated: CASSLFFPEKLFF.